The 19 T cell receptor beta chains below were found in one sample sequenced in a study of blood T cell repertoires in COVID-19. Some clones are missing from TCRdb's copy, which holds only in-frame ones; the method was immunoSEQ multiplex PCR. The repertoire holds around 170,000 clones, with roughly 87% as singletons. The sequenced sample was PBMCs or T cells enriched from blood (not recorded which). The receptors here all came from a woman in her 50s who had recovered from COVID-19.

The CDR3 DNA reads TGTGCCAGTAGTATCCGACTAGCGGCCTACTACGAGCAGTACTTC. Translating gives CASSIRLAAYYEQYF. The J gene is TRBJ2-7, the V gene TRBV19; 9 bases agree with TRBD2. The germline V gene has CDR1 LNHDA and CDR2 SQIVND (reference sequence). The CDR3 has 15 amino acids. J lost 3 bases, V lost 3 bases, and 6 bases had no gene match.

V and J are TRBV11-2 and TRBJ2-7; D uncertain. CDR3 length: 14 residues. Germline CDR1 is SGHAT and CDR2 is FQNNGV. V was shortened by 3 bases and J by 2 bases, with 11 bases between the two germline ends. This chain's CDR3 is CASSLSSEAYEQYF. The CDR3 nucleotides are TGTGCCAGCAGCTTGTCCTCTGAGGCCTACGAGCAGTACTTC. The whole variable domain, remainder taken from reference TRBV11-2 and TRBJ2-7, is EAGVAQSPRYKIIEKRQSVAFWCNPISGHATLYWYQQILGQGPKLLIQFQNNGVVDDSQLPKDRFSAERLKGVDSTLKIQPAKLEDSAVYLCASSLSSEAYEQYFGPGTRLTVT.

This chain links TRBV11-2 with TRBJ2-7; D possibly corresponds to TRBD1 (6 bases). The CDR3 spans 16 residues. The germline CDR1 and CDR2 sequences are SGHAT and FQNNGV. The V end was cut by 0 bases, the J end by 0 bases, with 12 bases between. DNA of the CDR3: TGTGCCAGCAGCTTAGATCAGGCCAGGGGCTCCTACGAGCAGTACTTC. The encoded protein is CASSLDQARGSYEQYF. Drawing the rest from reference TRBV11-2 and TRBJ2-7, the complete variable domain is EAGVAQSPRYKIIEKRQSVAFWCNPISGHATLYWYQQILGQGPKLLIQFQNNGVVDDSQLPKDRFSAERLKGVDSTLKIQPAKLEDSAVYLCASSLDQARGSYEQYFGPGTRLTVT.

V and J are TRBV28 and TRBJ1-2, with D unclear. V was pared by 2 bases and J by 0 bases, with 10 bases between. Germline CDR1 MDHEN, CDR2 SYDVKM. CDR3 length: 15 residues. This CDR3 reads CASSLVERANYGYTF. The CDR3 bases are TGTGCCAGCAGTTTAGTAGAGCGAGCTAACTATGGCTACACCTTC.

The chain carries TRBV5-6 and TRBJ2-1, with 9 positions matching TRBD2. The CDR3 covers 15 residues. V dropped 0 bases and J dropped 5; count of bases not matched to a gene: 3. CDR1 and CDR2 (germline): SGHDT, YYEEEE. CDR3 DNA: TGTGCCAGCAGCTTGGTCAGCGGGAGGAACAATGAGCAGTTCTTC. Translated, it gives CASSLVSGRNNEQFF.

CDR3 residues: CASSQARASNQPQHF. The DNA of the CDR3 is TGCGCCAGCAGCCAAGCCAGGGCGAGCAATCAGCCCCAGCATTTT. The chain is built from TRBV4-1 and TRBJ1-5; TRBD1 might be the D (5 bases). The V end was cut by 1 base, the J end by 1 base, with 8 bases between. Looked up from germline, CDR1 is MGHRA and CDR2 is YSYEKL. CDR3 size: 15 residues.

The table lists this clone with a count of one. The chain uses TRBV19 and TRBJ1-5, with D possibly being TRBD1 (6 bases). The CDR3 totals 13 residues. V was shortened by 7 bases and J by 3 bases, with 10 bases between the two germline ends. Germline V gene sequence: CDR1 LNHDA, CDR2 SQIVND (reference sequence). CDR3 in amino acids: CASKDRFNQPQHF. CDR3 in DNA: TGTGCCAGTAAGGACAGATTCAATCAGCCCCAGCATTTT.

The chain joins TRBV10-3 to TRBJ2-7; 7 bases align to TRBD2. With 3 bases clipped from V and 2 bases from J, the junction kept 10 bases outside the gene matches. The CDR3 contains 16 residues. CDR1 and CDR2 from the germline V gene are ENHRY and SYGVKD. CDR3 coding DNA: TGTGCCATCAGTGATAACCCCGCTAGCGGCACCTACGAGCAGTACTTC. Translating it yields CAISDNPASGTYEQYF.

The V gene is TRBV27, the J gene TRBJ1-2; TRBD1 aligns across 8 bases. Germline V lookup: CDR1 MNHEY, CDR2 SMNVEV (reference sequence). The CDR3 length is 14 residues. V gave up 6 bases and J gave up 3 bases; unmatched junction bases: 6. The CDR3 loop reads CASSVDRGDYGYTF. CDR3 DNA sequence: TGTGCCAGCAGCGTAGACAGGGGAGACTATGGCTACACCTTC.

Here the CDR3 reads CASTFLPGTNYEQYF. The CDR3 DNA reads as TGTGCCAGCACCTTTCTCCCCGGGACAAACTACGAGCAGTACTTC. The genes are TRBV16 and TRBJ2-7; a possible D gene is TRBD1 (6 bases). CDR1 is KGHSY and CDR2 is FQNENV in the germline V gene. The V and J ends lost 7 bases and 3 bases respectively, with 19 bases between them. The CDR3 loop spans 15 amino acids.

The chain combines TRBV2 with TRBJ2-1; 7 bases fit TRBD2. V dropped 6 bases and J dropped 4; count of bases not matched to a gene: 9. The CDR3 sequence is 15 residues long. CDR1 and CDR2 from the germline V gene are SNHLY and FYNNEI. CDR3 in DNA: TGTGCCAGCAGCCCGGGCTCGGGGGGTTACAATGAGCAGTTCTTC. Its protein product is CASSPGSGGYNEQFF. Complete variable domain (other parts from reference TRBV2 and TRBJ2-1): EPEVTQTPSHQVTQMGQEVILRCVPISNHLYFYWYRQILGQKVEFLVSFYNNEISEKSEIFDDQFSVERPDGSNFTLKIRSTKLEDSAMYFCASSPGSGGYNEQFFGPGTRLTVL.

The chain couples TRBV15 to TRBJ1-4, with 10 bases lining up with TRBD1. Trimming cost V 10 bases and J 6 bases; bases outside gene matches: 5. CDR1 and CDR2 (germline): LNHNV, YYDKDF (reference sequence). This CDR3 is built from 13 residues. CDR3 amino acids: CARQTGGYEKLFF. CDR3 sequence (DNA): TGTGCCAGGCAGACAGGGGGCTATGAAAAACTGTTTTTT.

The chain recombines TRBV2 with TRBJ2-2; a possible D gene is TRBD1 (6 bases). Deletions cut 2 bases from V and 6 bases from J, with 13 bases between. The CDR3 totals 15 residues. Looked up from germline, CDR1 is SNHLY and CDR2 is FYNNEI. The CDR3 bases are TGTGCCAGCAGTGAAAACCCGACAGGTCCCGGGGAGCTGTTTTTT. Protein product: CASSENPTGPGELFF.

The chain uses TRBV2 and TRBJ2-7; 10 positions match TRBD2. The trim removed 7 bases at V and 5 bases at J, leaving 11 bases unmatched. The CDR3 totals 15 residues. CDR1 SNHLY and CDR2 FYNNEI come from the germline V gene. Here the CDR3 DNA reads TGTGCCAGCAAGTTTCGCCTAGCGGGAGATGACGAGCAGTACTTC. This translates into CASKFRLAGDDEQYF.

This chain uses TRBV5-1 with TRBJ1-1, with 8 bases lining up with TRBD1. Germline loops: CDR1 SGHRS, CDR2 YFSETQ. The CDR3 runs 14 residues. J was trimmed by 5 bases and V by 4 bases; bases with no gene match: 7. The CDR3 DNA reads as TGCGCCAGCAGCCCAGGGGGCGCGGGGACTGAAGCTTTCTTT. Residues: CASSPGGAGTEAFF.

The gene calls are TRBV21-1 and TRBJ1-1; the table's D gene call, TRBD1, was not cross checked with the DNA. TRBV21-1 is a documented pseudogene. The CDR3 is made up of 14 amino acids. CDR3 protein: CASSKGSENTEAFF. In DNA form, the CDR3 reads TGTGCCAGCAGCAAAGGATCAGAGAACACTGAAGCTTTCTTT.

This chain joins TRBV2 and TRBJ1-2; D unclear. Trimming cost V 4 bases and J 4 bases, with 10 bases left between them. The V gene's germline CDR1 is SNHLY and CDR2 FYNNEI. The CDR3 is made up of 13 amino acids. In DNA, the CDR3 is TGTGCCAGCAGTGGCGGTAGATCCTATGGCTACACCTTC. It translates to CASSGGRSYGYTF.

The J gene is TRBJ1-5, the V gene TRBV19, with D hard to call. Trimming removed 5 bases from V and 11 bases from J, with 10 bases in between. Germline V CDR1 and CDR2: LNHDA, SQIVND (reference sequence). The CDR3 runs to 11 residues. Here the CDR3 DNA reads TGTGCCAGTAGTCCGGGTAGGTCCCAGCATTTT. Its protein product is CASSPGRSQHF.

This rearrangement joins TRBV30 to TRBJ1-1; 7 positions match TRBD1. This CDR3 is 13 amino acids long. The junction had 5 bases not matched to a gene; V was cut back by 7 bases and J by 0 bases. Germline lookup yields CDR1 GTSNPN and CDR2 SVGIG (reference sequence). The CDR3 DNA sequence: TGTGCCTTAAGGGACAGCATGAACACTGAAGCTTTCTTT. Protein product: CALRDSMNTEAFF.